A single sample gave rise to the 11 T cell receptor beta chains below, sequenced in a study of blood T cell repertoires in COVID-19. Clones were read by immunoSEQ multiplex PCR, and TCRdb kept only the in-frame ones, dropping some. The sample has more than 40,000 clones, 70% to 90% seen once. Sequenced: peripheral blood. The receptors were sampled from a man aged 55 to 69 with acute or convalescent COVID-19.

This clone was recorded a few times. The chain couples TRBV10-2 to TRBJ1-5; TRBD1 might be the D (6 bases). CDR3 size: 14 residues. Trimming took off 0 bases at V and 4 bases at J, with 7 bases between the two ends. Germline V lookup: CDR1 WSHSY, CDR2 SAAADI. The CDR3 DNA reads TGCGCCAGCAGTGAGTCAGGGGGAAATCAGCCCCAGCATTTT. The encoded protein is CASSESGGNQPQHF.

The J gene is TRBJ2-3, the V gene TRBV27; a possible D gene is TRBD2 (6 bases). V lost 5 bases, J lost 3 bases, and 15 bases lay in between. The CDR3 has 15 amino acids. Germline-derived CDR1 and CDR2 are MNHEY and SMNVEV (reference sequence). The CDR3 reads CASSKAGPGTDTQYF. The CDR3 nucleotides read TGTGCCAGCAGTAAAGCGGGCCCGGGGACAGATACGCAGTATTTT.

The V call is TRBV6-2 or TRBV6-3, the J call TRBJ1-4, with a weak D call TRBD1 (6 bases). The CDR3 totals 12 residues. With 2 bases removed from V and 12 bases from J, the gap between germline ends came to 10 bases. The V gene's germline CDR1 is MNHEY and CDR2 SVGEGT. CDR3 sequence reads: CASSYVTGQLFF. In DNA form, the CDR3 reads TGTGCCAGCAGTTACGTGACAGGACAACTGTTTTTT.

This clone was detected once. The chain uses TRBV6-5 and TRBJ2-3; a possible D gene is TRBD2 (7 bases). The V end was cut by 7 bases, the J end by 0 bases, with 11 bases between. The CDR3 extends over 14 amino acids. CDR1 and CDR2 (germline): MNHEY, SVGAGI. CDR3 sequence (DNA): TGTGCCAGCACGGGGGGCTCTAGCACAGATACGCAGTATTTT. Translating it yields CASTGGSSTDTQYF.

This clone occurred once. The chain employs TRBV27 and TRBJ2-1; D is undetermined. This CDR3 region has 13 residues. Germline-derived CDR1 and CDR2 are MNHEY and SMNVEV (reference sequence). The V and J ends lost 4 bases and 5 bases respectively, with 9 bases between them. The CDR3 protein is CASSSPPHNEQFF. The CDR3 region has the DNA TGTGCCAGCAGTTCTCCCCCCCACAATGAGCAGTTCTTC.

V is TRBV10-2 and J is TRBJ1-1; 7 bases align to TRBD1. Germline lookup yields CDR1 WSHSY and CDR2 SAAADI. V shed 6 bases and J 2 bases; nucleotides not matched to a gene: 6. The CDR3 is 14 amino acids. The CDR3 is CASSVQGENTEAFF. CDR3 sequence (DNA): TGCGCCAGCAGCGTTCAGGGGGAAAACACTGAAGCTTTCTTT.

The chain carries TRBV7-6 and TRBJ1-1, with 7 bases that match TRBD1. Trimming took 0 bases from V and 3 from J; bases not matched to a gene: 7. The CDR3 spans 16 residues. Germline values: CDR1 SGHVS, CDR2 FNYEAQ. The CDR3 DNA is TGTGCCAGCAGCTTAGCCAGGACAGGCGGGGACACTGAAGCTTTCTTT. This translates into CASSLARTGGDTEAFF. The entire variable domain, with the rest obtained from reference TRBV7-6 and TRBJ1-1, is as follows: GAGVSQSPRYKVTKRGQDVALRCDPISGHVSLYWYRQALGQGPEFLTYFNYEAQQDKSGLPNDRFSAERPEGSISTLTIQRTEQRDSAMYRCASSLARTGGDTEAFFGQGTRLTVV.

This sequence joins TRBV6-5 and TRBJ1-2; D might be TRBD1 (5 bases). Germline V gene data show CDR1 as MNHEY and CDR2 as SVGAGI. The CDR3 consists of 12 residues. Deletions cut 11 bases from V and 7 bases from J, with 17 bases between. Here the CDR3 DNA reads TGTGCCGTGGACATTACGCGGTTTGGCTACACCTTC. As protein: CAVDITRFGYTF.

This clone was detected only once. The chain combines TRBV6-5 with TRBJ2-7; maybe TRBD2 (6 bases). Looked up from germline, CDR1 is MNHEY and CDR2 is SVGAGI. V lost 11 bases to trimming and J lost 3 bases, with 11 bases between them. The CDR3 is 11 amino acids. CDR3 residues: CAGGGSYEQYF. CDR3 in DNA: TGTGCCGGGGGAGGCAGCTACGAGCAGTACTTC.

This chain joins TRBV5-4 and TRBJ2-3; D may be TRBD2 (7 bases). There are 17 residues in the CDR3. In germline, CDR1 is SGHNT, CDR2 YYREEE (reference sequence). Trimming left V 2 bases short and J 5 bases short, with 21 bases between. The CDR3 protein is CASSFLMRGPLVDTQYF. CDR3 nucleotide sequence: TGTGCCAGCAGCTTTTTGATGCGGGGGCCTCTAGTAGATACGCAGTATTTT.

Concerning this clone itself: Distinct nucleotide sequences in the sample also encode this CDR3. The V and J genes are TRBV6-5 and TRBJ1-5; D gene unclear. Germline assignment: CDR1 MNHEY and CDR2 SVGAGI. The V end was cut by 2 bases, the J end by 4 bases, with 9 bases between. The length of the CDR3 is 14 residues. The CDR3 is CASSYGRNNQPQHF. Here the CDR3 DNA reads TGTGCCAGCAGTTACGGGAGAAATAATCAGCCCCAGCATTTT.